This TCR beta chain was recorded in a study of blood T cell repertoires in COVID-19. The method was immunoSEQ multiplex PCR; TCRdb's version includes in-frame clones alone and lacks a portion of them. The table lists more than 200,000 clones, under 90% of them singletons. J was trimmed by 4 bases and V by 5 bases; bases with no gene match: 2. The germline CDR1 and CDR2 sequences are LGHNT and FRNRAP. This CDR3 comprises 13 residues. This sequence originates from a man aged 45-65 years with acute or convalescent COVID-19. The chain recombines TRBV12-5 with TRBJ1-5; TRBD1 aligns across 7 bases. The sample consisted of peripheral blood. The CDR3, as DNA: TGTGCTAGTGGTCAACAGGGGAATCAGCCCCAGCATTTT. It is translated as CASGQQGNQPQHF.